A single sample is the source of the 28 T cell receptor beta chains below, sequenced in a study of cytomegalovirus exposure and HLA in healthy donors. Primers: 60 Vbeta forward and 13 Jbeta reverse. This table comes from immunoSEQ multiplex PCR, and its TCRdb copy is limited to in-frame clones, with some not included. Of approximately 150,000 clones in the sample, roughly two thirds were seen once. The sequenced material came from PBMCs. The receptors were sampled from a woman aged 18-29 years in good health and CMV-seropositive.

The genes are TRBV6-5 and TRBJ2-5, with a weak D call TRBD1 (6 bases). V was clipped by 0 bases and J by 2 bases, with 7 bases between them. The germline V gene encodes CDR1 MNHEY and CDR2 SVGAGI. The CDR3 extends over 14 amino acids. The CDR3 loop reads CASSYSDSQETQYF. In DNA, the CDR3 is TGTGCCAGCAGTTACTCGGACAGTCAAGAGACCCAGTACTTC.

The chain combines TRBV6-1 with TRBJ2-1, with TRBD2 matching 7 bases. V was clipped by 8 bases and J by 4 bases; unmatched bases: 5. The germline V gene has CDR1 MNHNS and CDR2 SASEGT. The CDR3 loop spans 13 amino acids. The CDR3: CASSASGYNEQFF. The CDR3 bases are TGTGCCAGCTCCGCTAGCGGATACAATGAGCAGTTCTTC.

The chain carries TRBV5-8 and TRBJ2-5; 9 nucleotides agree with TRBD2. This CDR3 is built from 14 residues. The V segment lost 0 bases and the J segment 7 bases; nucleotides outside the gene matches: 4. The germline gives CDR1 SGHTS, CDR2 YDEGEE. The CDR3 is CASSLGLAGLTQYF. DNA of the CDR3: TGTGCCAGCAGCTTGGGGCTAGCGGGGTTGACCCAGTACTTC. The entire variable domain, with the rest obtained from reference TRBV5-8 and TRBJ2-5, is as follows: EAGVTQSPTHLIKTRGQQATLRCSPISGHTSVYWYQQALGLGLQFLLWYDEGEERNRGNFPPRFSGRQFPNYSSELNVNALELEDSALYLCASSLGLAGLTQYFGPGTRLLVL.

The gene calls are TRBV27 and TRBJ2-3; 14 bases map to TRBD2. V shed 8 bases, J shed 1 base, and the junction held 8 bases outside the gene matches. There are 17 residues in the CDR3. Germline-derived CDR1 and CDR2 are MNHEY and SMNVEV (reference sequence). The DNA for the CDR3 is TGTGCCAGCTTGAGACTAGCGGGAGGGCCCGGCACAGATACGCAGTATTTT. It specifies CASLRLAGGPGTDTQYF.

V and J are TRBV30 and TRBJ2-2, with D unclear. CDR1 GTSNPN and CDR2 SVGIG come from the germline V gene (reference sequence). This CDR3 spans 12 amino acids. Trimming shortened V by 5 bases and J by 4 bases, and 8 bases separated the two germline ends. The chain's CDR3 is CAWLTRTGELFF. The CDR3 DNA sequence: TGTGCCTGGTTAACGCGCACCGGGGAGCTGTTTTTT.

The chain links TRBV9 to TRBJ2-3; D not resolved. This CDR3 has 15 residues. The germline V and J ends were trimmed by 0 bases and 0 bases, with 8 bases remaining between them. Germline V gene lookup returns CDR1 SGDLS and CDR2 YYNGEE. CDR3 nucleotides: TGTGCCAGCAGCGTAGGTGTCTTTAGCACAGATACGCAGTATTTT. Residues: CASSVGVFSTDTQYF.

The chain recombines TRBV30 with TRBJ1-5; tentative D call: TRBD1 (5 bases). CDR1 and CDR2 (germline): GTSNPN, SVGIG (reference sequence). The ends were cut back, 0 bases at V and 4 bases at J, with 7 bases in the middle. CDR3 length: 13 amino acids. CDR3 amino acids: CAWSVAGNQPQHF. The CDR3 DNA reads as TGTGCCTGGAGTGTCGCAGGGAATCAGCCCCAGCATTTT. The full variable domain, with the rest looked up from reference TRBV30 and TRBJ1-5, is SQTIHQWPATLVQPVGSPLSLECTVEGTSNPNLYWYRQAAGRGLQLLFYSVGIGQISSEVPQNLSASRPQDRQFILSSKKLLLSDSGFYLCAWSVAGNQPQHFGDGTRLSIL.

A single count supports this clone. The rearrangement links TRBV27 to TRBJ1-6, with TRBD1 matching over 8 bases. CDR1 and CDR2 (germline): MNHEY, SMNVEV (reference sequence). This CDR3 is 15 amino acids long. J was trimmed by 6 bases and V by 5 bases; bases with no gene match: 6. The CDR3 DNA reads TGTGCCAGCAGTCCCGGGACAGGTCTTAATTCACCCCTCCACTTT. This codes for CASSPGTGLNSPLHF.

This chain uses TRBV5-1 with TRBJ2-5; TRBD2 might be the D (5 bases). Germline CDR1 reads SGHRS; CDR2 reads YFSETQ. The CDR3 consists of 15 residues. With 0 bases removed from V and 10 bases from J, the gap between germline ends came to 19 bases. The CDR3 sequence: CASSLGSGKPRIQYF. CDR3 DNA: TGCGCCAGCAGCTTGGGGTCGGGAAAACCGAGAATCCAGTACTTC.

This clone has just a few counts. Other DNA sequences within the sample encode an identical CDR3. This rearrangement joins TRBV4-1 to TRBJ2-3, with 11 bases aligning to TRBD2. Per the germline V gene, CDR1 is MGHRA and CDR2 is YSYEKL. The CDR3 is 18 amino acids. The junction had 14 bases not matched to a gene; V was cut back by 3 bases and J by 6 bases. CDR3 sequence (DNA): TGCGCCAGCAGCCACAACCCCGGGACTAGCGGTGGTGTGGATACGCAGTATTTT. It translates to CASSHNPGTSGGVDTQYF.

CDR3 coding DNA: TGTGCCAGCCACAGACTAGACAGTCAAGAGACCCAGTACTTC. Amino acids: CASHRLDSQETQYF. J is TRBJ2-5 and V is TRBV27; possibly TRBD2 for D (6 bases). Germline CDR1 MNHEY, CDR2 SMNVEV (reference sequence). CDR3 length: 14 residues. V lost 8 bases and J lost 2, with 15 bases in between.

This clone was detected once. CDR3 in amino acids: CASSLIGGGSTDTQYF. The DNA of the CDR3 is TGCGCCAGCAGCTTAATCGGGGGGGGAAGCACAGATACGCAGTATTTT. The V call is TRBV5-1, the J call TRBJ2-3; 8 bases line up with TRBD2. The CDR3 consists of 16 residues. V shed 2 bases and J 0 bases; nucleotides not matched to a gene: 5. CDR1 SGHRS and CDR2 YFSETQ come from the germline V gene. Full variable domain (remainder filled in from reference TRBV5-1 and TRBJ2-3): KAGVTQTPRYLIKTRGQQVTLSCSPISGHRSVSWYQQTPGQGLQFLFEYFSETQRNKGNFPGRFSGRQFSNSRSEMNVSTLELGDSALYLCASSLIGGGSTDTQYFGPGTRLTVL.

This rearrangement joins TRBV2 to TRBJ1-1; TRBD1 matches at 7 bases. The junction had 6 bases not matched to a gene; V was cut back by 10 bases and J by 1 base. Germline assignment: CDR1 SNHLY and CDR2 FYNNEI. The CDR3 is made up of 13 amino acids. CDR3 nucleotide sequence: TGTGCCATCCGACAGGGCTGGAACACTGAAGCTTTCTTT. This translates into CAIRQGWNTEAFF.

The chain carries TRBV4-1 and TRBJ2-1, with 11 bases that match TRBD2. The trim removed 0 bases at V and 9 bases at J, leaving 13 bases unmatched. Per the germline V gene, CDR1 is MGHRA and CDR2 is YSYEKL. The CDR3 is 18 amino acids. The CDR3 loop reads CASSQEPSLAGGPGEQFF. The CDR3 nucleotides read TGCGCCAGCAGCCAAGAACCCTCTTTAGCGGGAGGGCCTGGTGAGCAGTTCTTC.

This chain connects TRBV19 to TRBJ2-5, with TRBD2 identical over 10 bases. The J call may be wrong; the DNA end is better matched by TRBJ2-7. This CDR3 spans 14 amino acids. The V gene's germline CDR1 is LNHDA and CDR2 SQIVND (reference sequence). The CDR3 sequence: CASTALAGDYEQYF. In DNA form, the CDR3 reads TGTGCCAGTACCGCTCTAGCGGGAGACTACGAGCAGTACTTC.

This chain connects TRBV4-1 to TRBJ2-7; TRBD2 aligns across 13 bases. The CDR3 consists of 15 residues. The trim removed 4 bases at V and 3 bases at J, leaving 3 bases unmatched. From germline, CDR1 is MGHRA and CDR2 YSYEKL. CDR3 DNA sequence: TGCGCCAGCAGCCCTGGGACTAGCGGGGTCTACGAGCAGTACTTC. It yields the protein CASSPGTSGVYEQYF.

This clone came up once. The gene calls are TRBV21-1 and TRBJ2-1; the table assigns TRBD2, which was not confirmed against the DNA. TRBV21-1 is an annotated pseudogene. The CDR3 consists of 13 residues. As DNA, the CDR3 is TGTGCCAGCAGCCAACGGGGGGGCCGTGCGCAGTTCTTC. Its translation: CASSQRGGRAQFF.

Worth noting for this clone: Other nucleotide sequences from this sample produce the same CDR3. The chain has TRBV6-4 and TRBJ2-3, with 9 bases aligning to TRBD2. CDR3 length: 16 residues. V lost 9 bases to trimming and J lost 5 bases; unmatched junction nucleotides: 15. Per germline, CDR1 MRHNA and CDR2 SNTAGT. The CDR3: CARRYLAGAHGDTQYF. Written as DNA, the CDR3 is TGTGCCAGAAGATATTTAGCGGGGGCCCACGGAGATACGCAGTATTTT.

The chain recombines TRBV7-9 with TRBJ2-1; 7 nucleotides align to TRBD2. Germline V CDR1 and CDR2: SEHNR, FQNEAQ (reference sequence). V shed 8 bases, J shed 0 bases, and the junction held 7 bases outside the gene matches. The CDR3 is 15 amino acids. The CDR3 spells CASSGRGSSYNEQFF. The CDR3, as DNA: TGTGCCAGCTCCGGGCGGGGGAGCTCCTACAATGAGCAGTTCTTC.

The V call is TRBV5-1, the J call TRBJ1-1; tentatively, D is TRBD1 (6 bases). Germline CDR1 reads SGHRS; CDR2 reads YFSETQ. V lost 4 bases and J 8 bases, leaving 15 bases between the germline ends. There are 13 residues in the CDR3. CDR3 coding DNA: TGCGCCAGCAGCCGACCAGGGGAGTCAGAAGCTTTCTTT. As protein: CASSRPGESEAFF.

The chain couples TRBV7-3 to TRBJ1-6; D perhaps matches TRBD1 (5 bases). This CDR3 is 16 amino acids long. V was pared by 2 bases and J by 0 bases, with 8 bases between. CDR1 is SGHTA and CDR2 is FQGTGA in the germline V gene. The CDR3 nucleotides read TGTGCCAGCAGCTTACAGGGCAGCTCCTATAATTCACCCCTCCACTTT. This gives the protein CASSLQGSSYNSPLHF.

The chain couples TRBV5-4 to TRBJ1-6; D is perhaps TRBD1 (6 bases). The CDR3 extends over 13 amino acids. Trimming removed 3 bases from V and 8 bases from J, with 9 bases in between. Germline V gene sequence: CDR1 SGHNT, CDR2 YYREEE (reference sequence). CDR3 sequence (DNA): TGTGCCAGCAGCTCGGACAGACATTCACCCCTCCACTTT. Residues: CASSSDRHSPLHF.

This clone appeared a single time. The rearrangement links TRBV5-1 to TRBJ2-7, with D perhaps TRBD1 (5 bases). Germline V gives CDR1 SGHRS, CDR2 YFSETQ. The ends were cut back, 2 bases at V and 2 bases at J, with 11 bases in the middle. The CDR3 has 14 amino acids. CDR3 in DNA: TGCGCCAGCAGCTTTCAGGGTGGCCCCTACGAGCAGTACTTC. Translating it yields CASSFQGGPYEQYF.

The chain recombines TRBV20-1 with TRBJ1-2; TRBD1 aligns across 8 bases. Trimming took 6 bases from V and 5 from J; bases not matched to a gene: 2. The CDR3 runs to 11 residues. Looked up from germline, CDR1 is DFQATT and CDR2 is SNEGSKA (reference sequence). This chain's CDR3 is CSATGGYGYTF. The CDR3 bases are TGCAGTGCAACAGGGGGATATGGCTACACCTTC.

This clone was counted a single time. CDR3 sequence (DNA): TGCAGCGTTGAAGAAGGACTATACAATGAGCAGTTCTTC. Amino acid sequence: CSVEEGLYNEQFF. The gene calls are TRBV29-1 and TRBJ2-1, with D perhaps TRBD2 (6 bases). Germline loops: CDR1 SQVTM, CDR2 ANQGSEA. V shed 0 bases and J shed 4 bases, with 7 bases lying between them. CDR3 length: 13 residues.

The chain combines TRBV9 with TRBJ2-7; 12 bases match TRBD2. Trimming took 4 bases from V and 5 from J; bases not matched to a gene: 4. From germline, CDR1 is SGDLS and CDR2 YYNGEE. The CDR3 is 14 residues long. The CDR3 DNA sequence: TGTGCCAGCAGCATATGGACTAGCGGGAACGAGCAGTACTTC. Protein: CASSIWTSGNEQYF. Filled out from reference TRBV9 and TRBJ2-7, the complete variable domain reads DSGVTQTPKHLITATGQRVTLRCSPRSGDLSVYWYQQSLDQGLQFLIQYYNGEERAKGNILERFSAQQFPDLHSELNLSSLELGDSALYFCASSIWTSGNEQYFGPGTRLTVT.

This chain connects TRBV19 to TRBJ1-3; D not certain. V dropped 10 bases and J dropped 2 bases, with 15 bases sitting between them. The CDR3 is 14 amino acids. Germline values: CDR1 LNHDA, CDR2 SQIVND (reference sequence). CDR3 nucleotides: TGTGCCACCCTTGGTTTTCAGACTGGAAACACCATATATTTT. It specifies CATLGFQTGNTIYF. Full variable domain (remainder filled in from reference TRBV19 and TRBJ1-3): DGGITQSPKYLFRKEGQNVTLSCEQNLNHDAMYWYRQDPGQGLRLIYYSQIVNDFQKGDIAEGYSVSREKKESFPLTVTSAQKNPTAFYLCATLGFQTGNTIYFGEGSWLTVV.

In DNA form, the CDR3 reads TGCGCCAGCTCGTCCGGGACAGGTGCAGATACGCAGTATTTT. Amino acid sequence: CASSSGTGADTQYF. The chain joins TRBV5-1 to TRBJ2-3; 8 bases are shared with TRBD1. The CDR3 contains 14 residues. J lost 4 bases, V lost 7 bases, and 8 bases had no gene match. CDR1 and CDR2 from the germline V gene are SGHRS and YFSETQ.